This T cell receptor (beta chain) was sequenced for a study of molecular identifiers for immune sequencing clone quantification. Study information: In replicates, RNA from approximately 20,000 or 100,000 naive CD8 cells was split five ways, four sequenced.

This clonotype has at least ten counts. Germline CDR1 and CDR2: MNHEY and SMNVEV (reference sequence). The CDR3 is 14 residues long. V dropped 2 bases and J dropped 2 bases, with 9 bases sitting between them. Methods described previously, with TCR primers listed, were used for bulk TCR libraries. TCRdb passed the PCR reads through MiXCR, listing each CDR3 protein once. The sample contains more than 450,000 distinct CDR3 sequences, approximately 25% of which appear only once. Libraries used roughly 18,000 to 1,000,000 sorted naive CD8 T cells and 10%, 30% or 50% RNA input. This receptor was taken from a human donor in good health. Some libraries in this study had Jurkat cell RNA spiked in. The gene calls are TRBV27 and TRBJ1-1; D unresolved. What was sequenced was naive CD8+ T cells from blood, with Jurkat cell RNA spiked in. The subset here: FACS-sorted CD8+CD4-CCR7+CD45RA+ naive T cells. The CDR3 reads CASSLSSGNTEAFF. CDR3 sequence (DNA): TGTGCCAGCAGTTTAAGTAGCGGCAACACTGAAGCTTTCTTT.